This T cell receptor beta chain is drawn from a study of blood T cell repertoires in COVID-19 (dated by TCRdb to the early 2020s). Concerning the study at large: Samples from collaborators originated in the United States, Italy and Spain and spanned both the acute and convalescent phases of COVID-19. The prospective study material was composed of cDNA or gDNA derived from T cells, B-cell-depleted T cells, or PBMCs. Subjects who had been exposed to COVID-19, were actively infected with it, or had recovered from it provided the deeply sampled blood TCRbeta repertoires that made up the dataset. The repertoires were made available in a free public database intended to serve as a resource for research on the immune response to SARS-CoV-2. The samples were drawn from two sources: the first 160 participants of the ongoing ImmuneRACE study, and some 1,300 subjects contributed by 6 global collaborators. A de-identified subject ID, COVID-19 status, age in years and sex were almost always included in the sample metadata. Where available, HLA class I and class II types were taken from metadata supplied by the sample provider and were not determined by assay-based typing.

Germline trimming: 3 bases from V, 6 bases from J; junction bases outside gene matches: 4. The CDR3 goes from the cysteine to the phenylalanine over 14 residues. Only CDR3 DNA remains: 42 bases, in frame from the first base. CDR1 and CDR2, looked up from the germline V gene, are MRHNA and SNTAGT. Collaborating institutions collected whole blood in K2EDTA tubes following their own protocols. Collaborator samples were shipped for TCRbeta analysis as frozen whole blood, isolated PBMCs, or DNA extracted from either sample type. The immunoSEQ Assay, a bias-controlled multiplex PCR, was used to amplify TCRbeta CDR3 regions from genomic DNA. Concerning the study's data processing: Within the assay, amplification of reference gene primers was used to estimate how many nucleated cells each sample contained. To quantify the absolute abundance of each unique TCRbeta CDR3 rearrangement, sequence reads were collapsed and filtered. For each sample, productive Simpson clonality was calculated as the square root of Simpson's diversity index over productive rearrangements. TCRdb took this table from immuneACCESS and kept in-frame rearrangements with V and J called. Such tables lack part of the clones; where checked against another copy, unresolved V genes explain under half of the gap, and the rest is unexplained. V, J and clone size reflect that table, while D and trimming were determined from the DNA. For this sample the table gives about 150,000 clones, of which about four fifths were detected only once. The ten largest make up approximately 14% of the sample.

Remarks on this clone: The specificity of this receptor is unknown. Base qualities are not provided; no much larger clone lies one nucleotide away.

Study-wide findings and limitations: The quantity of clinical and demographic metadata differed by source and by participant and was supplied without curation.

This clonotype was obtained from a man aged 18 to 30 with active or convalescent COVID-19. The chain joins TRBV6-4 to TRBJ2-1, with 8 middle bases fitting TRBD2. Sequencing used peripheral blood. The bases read TGTGCCAGCAGTGAGACCGGGACTAGCAATGAGCAGTTCTTC. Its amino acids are CASSETGTSNEQFF.